One sample yielded the 27 T cell receptor beta chains listed below, sequenced in a study of identical twins. TCRdb fed the 5' RACE reads into MiXCR, producing one record per CDR3 protein. The data show approximately 700,000 distinct CDR3 sequences, 15% to 20% seen once. Another study also made use of these data, one on T cells expressing NK-cell markers.

What was sequenced was PBMCs. These receptors all come from a woman between 18 and 30 years old in good health.

The chain uses TRBV7-9 and TRBJ2-1; the D is unclear. Germline assignment: CDR1 SEHNR and CDR2 FQNEAQ (reference sequence). Trimming took 5 bases from V and 7 from J, leaving 15 bases between them. The CDR3 loop spans 14 amino acids. The CDR3 region has the DNA TGTGCCAGCAGCATGCCTTGGGGTCTTAATGAGCAGTTCTTC. Amino acid sequence: CASSMPWGLNEQFF.

This clonotype appeared many times. The rearrangement uses TRBV7-8 and TRBJ1-2; TRBD1 matches 8 bases. CDR1 is SGHVS and CDR2 is FQNEAQ in the germline V gene. There are 14 residues in the CDR3. J lost 5 bases, V lost 4 bases, and 6 bases had no gene match. CDR3 residues: CASSSGQGLYGYTF. CDR3 DNA sequence: TGTGCCAGCAGCTCCGGACAGGGATTGTATGGCTACACCTTC.

Only a few counts were recorded for this clonotype. The junction departs from the called germline gene at one end, perhaps through a read error. The V gene is TRBV7-7, the J gene TRBJ2-1, with a possible D match to TRBD2 (5 bases). CDR1 SSHAT and CDR2 FNYEAQ come from the germline V gene (reference sequence). The CDR3 runs 15 residues. Written as DNA, the CDR3 is TGTGCTAGCAGCTTAGGAGGTTGGGCCTACAATGAGCAGTTCTTC. It is translated as CASSLGGWAYNEQFF.

The chain couples TRBV4-2 to TRBJ2-7; 7 nucleotides match TRBD1. Germline V gives CDR1 LGHNA, CDR2 YNFKEQ. The V and J ends lost 4 bases and 9 bases, in that order; junction bases with no gene match: 15. This CDR3 is built from 15 residues. The CDR3 is CASSLSGTDFIGQYF. DNA of the CDR3: TGTGCCAGCAGCCTCTCCGGGACAGACTTTATCGGGCAGTACTTC.

Comment on this clonotype: The junction differs from germline at one of its ends, possibly a read error. The rearrangement links TRBV7-9 to TRBJ2-2; TRBD2 agrees at 7 bases. Germline V CDR1 and CDR2: SEHNR, FQNEAQ (reference sequence). CDR3 length equals 14 residues. In DNA form, the CDR3 reads TGTGCCAGCAACTTAGCGGGCCTCTCCGGGGAGCTGTTTTTT. Translated, it gives CASNLAGLSGELFF.

The chain carries TRBV5-1 and TRBJ2-3, with 8 bases lining up with TRBD2. Per the germline V gene, CDR1 is SGHRS and CDR2 is YFSETQ. This CDR3 is built from 17 residues. The junction had 8 bases not matched to a gene; V was cut back by 0 bases and J by 2 bases. The CDR3 spells CASSLAVAGLSTDTQYF. CDR3 nucleotide sequence: TGCGCCAGCAGCTTGGCGGTAGCGGGGCTGTCCACAGATACGCAGTATTTT. The variable domain in full, with the rest retrieved from reference TRBV5-1 and TRBJ2-3, is KAGVTQTPRYLIKTRGQQVTLSCSPISGHRSVSWYQQTPGQGLQFLFEYFSETQRNKGNFPGRFSGRQFSNSRSEMNVSTLELGDSALYLCASSLAVAGLSTDTQYFGPGTRLTVL.

This chain links TRBV20-1 with TRBJ2-1; D may be TRBD1 (5 bases). This CDR3 has 13 residues. The germline V gene has CDR1 DFQATT and CDR2 SNEGSKA (reference sequence). CDR3 sequence (DNA): TGCGGGGTATATAGGGGAACCTACAATGAGCAGTTCTTC. Its translation: CGVYRGTYNEQFF.

This clonotype turned up a few times. The gene calls are TRBV6-1 and TRBJ2-3; D is possibly TRBD2 (5 bases). Germline V gene data show CDR1 as MNHNS and CDR2 as SASEGT. This CDR3 comprises 16 residues. The V end lost 6 bases, the J end lost 0 bases, and 16 bases lay between the germline ends. The CDR3 loop is CASRRTFTMSTDTQYF. DNA of the CDR3: TGTGCCAGCAGGCGGACTTTTACAATGAGCACAGATACGCAGTATTTT.

This clonotype was seen a handful of times. V gene TRBV6-5 combines with J gene TRBJ1-2; D is undetermined. The CDR3 contains 14 residues. Trimming left V 0 bases short and J 6 bases short, with 11 bases between. The germline V gene encodes CDR1 MNHEY and CDR2 SVGAGI. The CDR3 is CASSYSDRVNGYTF. The CDR3, as DNA: TGTGCCAGCAGTTACTCGGACCGGGTGAATGGCTACACCTTC.

Ten or more counts support this clonotype. V is TRBV7-9 and J is TRBJ2-7; possible D gene TRBD1, 5 bases. From germline, CDR1 is SEHNR and CDR2 FQNEAQ (reference sequence). The CDR3 spans 16 residues. V gave up 3 bases and J gave up 3 bases, with 18 bases separating them. Here the CDR3 DNA reads TGTGCCAGCAGCTTCTCTCTGGGGCCCGCGAACTACGAGCAGTACTTC. Amino acid sequence: CASSFSLGPANYEQYF.

This clonotype was counted only a few times. The chain is built from TRBV5-1 and TRBJ1-1; 11 nucleotides match TRBD1. V was clipped by 5 bases and J by 1 base; unmatched bases: 7. Germline V gene sequence: CDR1 SGHRS, CDR2 YFSETQ. The CDR3 is 16 residues long. CDR3 DNA: TGCGCCAGCAGTAAAGGACAGGGGGCGGAGAACACTGAAGCTTTCTTT. It encodes CASSKGQGAENTEAFF. Full variable domain (remainder filled in from reference TRBV5-1 and TRBJ1-1): KAGVTQTPRYLIKTRGQQVTLSCSPISGHRSVSWYQQTPGQGLQFLFEYFSETQRNKGNFPGRFSGRQFSNSRSEMNVSTLELGDSALYLCASSKGQGAENTEAFFGQGTRLTVV.

This clonotype has just a few counts. The gene calls are TRBV20-1 and TRBJ2-3, with TRBD2 as a possible D gene (6 bases). The CDR3 covers 15 residues. The germline CDR1 and CDR2 sequences are DFQATT and SNEGSKA (reference sequence). Between the trimmed V and J ends, which lost 5 bases and 1 base, there was a span of 16 bases. CDR3 amino acids: CSARPTRRGTDTQYF. CDR3 nucleotide sequence: TGCAGTGCTCGGCCCACTAGGAGGGGCACAGATACGCAGTATTTT.

This clonotype was observed a few times. V and J are TRBV11-2 and TRBJ2-1, with D tentatively TRBD1 or TRBD2 (5 bases each). The CDR3 totals 17 residues. Trimming cost V 0 bases and J 0 bases, with 12 bases left between them. From germline, CDR1 is SGHAT and CDR2 FQNNGV. The CDR3 sequence: CASSLERGWDSYNEQFF. CDR3 sequence (DNA): TGTGCCAGCAGCTTAGAGAGGGGCTGGGACTCCTACAATGAGCAGTTCTTC.

This rearrangement joins TRBV7-6 to TRBJ2-3; 7 bases are a match to TRBD2. The germline CDR1 and CDR2 sequences are SGHVS and FNYEAQ. Trimming took 4 bases from V and 2 from J; bases not matched to a gene: 9. The CDR3 runs 16 residues. This CDR3 is CASSSQAGPFTDTQYF. CDR3 in DNA: TGTGCCAGCAGCTCCCAAGCGGGACCATTCACAGATACGCAGTATTTT. Together with reference TRBV7-6 and TRBJ2-3, the CDR3 gives the full variable domain: GAGVSQSPRYKVTKRGQDVALRCDPISGHVSLYWYRQALGQGPEFLTYFNYEAQQDKSGLPNDRFSAERPEGSISTLTIQRTEQRDSAMYRCASSSQAGPFTDTQYFGPGTRLTVL.

This clonotype came up a few times. V gene TRBV29-1 combines with J gene TRBJ2-7; 9 bases align to TRBD1. This CDR3 has 13 residues. Trimming at V came to 7 bases and at J to 3 bases, leaving 7 bases not matched to a gene. The germline gives CDR1 SQVTM, CDR2 ANQGSEA. The CDR3 nucleotides read TGCAGCGCCGGAGGGACAGGGAACTACGAGCAGTACTTC. Protein sequence: CSAGGTGNYEQYF.

This clonotype was detected a few times. At one end, the junction sequence differs from germline, possibly due to a read error. V gene TRBV2 combines with J gene TRBJ2-1; TRBD1 matches at 11 bases. The CDR3 sequence is 13 residues long. Germline V CDR1 and CDR2: SNHLY, FYNNEI. The CDR3 DNA is TGTGCCAGCAAGGACAGGGGGCTTTACCCTGATTACTTC. Its protein is CASKDRGLYPDYF.

This rearrangement joins TRBV6-5 to TRBJ2-5; 7 bases fit TRBD2. This CDR3 region has 17 residues. With 4 bases clipped from V and 2 bases from J, the junction kept 13 bases outside the gene matches. Germline values: CDR1 MNHEY, CDR2 SVGAGI. In nucleotides, the CDR3 is TGTGCCAGCAGTTCCCTCTCGGTGGGGGGGAAACAAGAGACCCAGTACTTC. Translating it yields CASSSLSVGGKQETQYF.

The rearrangement uses TRBV20-1 and TRBJ2-5, with a possible D match to TRBD1 (6 bases). V lost 6 bases, J lost 6 bases, and 17 bases lay in between. Germline-derived CDR1 and CDR2 are DFQATT and SNEGSKA (reference sequence). This CDR3 has 13 amino acids. The CDR3 DNA is TGCAGTGCCGTTCCCCCGTGGGGGCAGACCCAGTACTTC. This encodes CSAVPPWGQTQYF.

This chain uses TRBV5-6 with TRBJ2-3, with a possible D match to TRBD1 (5 bases). The germline V gene encodes CDR1 SGHDT and CDR2 YYEEEE. Trimming removed 5 bases from V and 1 base from J, with 11 bases in between. This CDR3 comprises 14 residues. In nucleotides, the CDR3 is TGTGCCAGCAGTTCTGGGGCCCGCACAGATACGCAGTATTTT. It specifies CASSSGARTDTQYF.

The rearrangement uses TRBV9 and TRBJ1-3; D remains unclear. Trimming removed 2 bases from V and 2 bases from J, with 14 bases in between. This CDR3 contains 16 residues. Germline V gene lookup returns CDR1 SGDLS and CDR2 YYNGEE. CDR3 coding DNA: TGTGCCAGCAGCGTCTACCCCGGCGGGGCTGGAAACACCATATATTTT. This codes for CASSVYPGGAGNTIYF.

The chain employs TRBV5-1 and TRBJ2-3, with D uncertain. Germline V lookup: CDR1 SGHRS, CDR2 YFSETQ. Trimming stripped 1 base from V and 4 bases from J, with 7 bases between. The CDR3 is made up of 13 amino acids. DNA of the CDR3: TGCGCCAGCAGCTTGAATACACCAGATACGCAGTATTTT. This sequence encodes CASSLNTPDTQYF.

The rearrangement links TRBV7-2 to TRBJ2-2; TRBD2 matches at 7 bases. The V segment lost 5 bases and the J segment 7 bases; nucleotides outside the gene matches: 10. The CDR3 runs to 15 residues. Per the germline V gene, CDR1 is SGHTA and CDR2 is FQGNSA. The CDR3 sequence: CASSLSERGGGELFF. The DNA for the CDR3 is TGTGCCAGCAGCCTGTCTGAGCGGGGCGGCGGGGAGCTGTTTTTT.

This chain uses TRBV12-3 or TRBV12-4 with TRBJ2-3; D gene unclear. CDR3 length: 13 amino acids. V was cut by 4 bases and J by 4 bases, with 9 bases left in between. CDR3 amino acids: CASSWSPPDTQYF. CDR3 DNA sequence: TGTGCCAGCAGTTGGAGTCCTCCAGATACGCAGTATTTT.

V is TRBV7-2 and J is TRBJ2-5, with D tentatively TRBD1 or TRBD2 (6 bases each). Per the germline V gene, CDR1 is SGHTA and CDR2 is FQGNSA. With 2 bases removed from V and 5 bases from J, the gap between germline ends came to 9 bases. The CDR3 is 13 residues long. In DNA form, the CDR3 reads TGTGCCAGCAGCTTATGGGGGGCGGAGACCCAGTACTTC. It yields the protein CASSLWGAETQYF.

In this sample, this clonotype turned up a few times. This chain joins TRBV5-1 and TRBJ1-2, with TRBD1 as a possible D gene (5 bases). The V end was cut by 0 bases, the J end by 4 bases, with 13 bases between. CDR3 length: 15 residues. Looked up from germline, CDR1 is SGHRS and CDR2 is YFSETQ. The CDR3 DNA is TGCGCCAGCAGCTTGGCCGGGTCAGGGACCTATGGCTACACCTTC. It is translated as CASSLAGSGTYGYTF.

This clonotype was detected only a few times. The rearrangement links TRBV7-2 to TRBJ2-1; TRBD1 aligns across 7 bases. Losses at the gene ends were 6 bases for V and 8 bases for J; bases not matched to a gene: 13. The CDR3 contains 15 residues. Germline V gene data show CDR1 as SGHTA and CDR2 as FQGNSA. CDR3 nucleotide sequence: TGTGCCAGCAGTTATAGGGGGCTGGTAGGTCATGAGCAGTTCTTC. As protein: CASSYRGLVGHEQFF.

This clonotype came up a few times. J is TRBJ2-3 and V is TRBV9; D not certain. V lost 2 bases and J lost 2, with 9 bases in between. CDR1 and CDR2 (germline): SGDLS, YYNGEE. The CDR3 extends over 14 amino acids. CDR3 coding DNA: TGTGCCAGCAGCGTCAGCACTTACACAGATACGCAGTATTTT. Translating it yields CASSVSTYTDTQYF.